This record concerns one T cell receptor (beta chain) sequence. Its antigen is unidentified. The germline gene is not matched at one end of the junction; a read error may be the cause. This sample was included in a study of type 1 and type 2 diabetes patients. Background on the study: Across the study, 15 million to 20 million paired-end reads were produced.

PCR was run on genomic DNA. A primer set of 30 forward and 13 reverse primers amplified the CDR3. TCRdb reprocessed the multiplex PCR reads with MiXCR, giving one entry per CDR3 protein. The table includes 270,000 or so distinct CDR3 sequences, more than 40% detected once. Per the germline V gene, CDR1 is SGHVS and CDR2 is FQNEAQ. This CDR3 is 17 amino acids long. No donor had another autoimmune disease or recent infection within four weeks. Study-level findings and limits: Type 2 diabetes patients had few highly-expanded CD4+ clones, median one. Between type 2 diabetes and control samples, V and J usage averaged roughly 0.97 correlation.

The rearrangement uses TRBV7-8 and TRBJ2-3; TRBD2 aligns across 14 bases. The TCR was taken from a man younger than 30 with type 2 diabetes. Sequences were obtained from peripheral blood mononuclear cells (PBMCs). CDR3 in DNA: TGTGCCAGCAGCGAGAGACTAGCGGGAGGGGGCACAGATACGCAGTATTTC. Protein: CASSERLAGGGTDTQYF.